A few counts support the clone carrying this T cell receptor (beta chain). The antigen remains unidentified. The record originates from a study of blood T cells in healthy people across ages. Sample-barcoded 5' priming and a J-beta primer mix drove a second PCR of about 7 to 12 cycles. A template-switch adaptor containing 12 random nucleotides labeled each cDNA molecule. TCRdb re-analysed the 5' RACE reads in MiXCR, keeping a single row per CDR3 protein. This sample carries 1.8 million or so distinct CDR3 sequences, about two fifths of them seen once, and the ten largest clones take about 23%. This CDR3 has 14 residues. CDR1 is MNHEY, CDR2 SMNVEV, per germline (reference sequence). V lost 6 bases and J lost 2, with 13 bases in between. Whole-study findings and limits: Diversity figures derived from one million T cells were judged to underestimate the true value.

This clonotype originated in a human donor in good health. This chain links TRBV27 with TRBJ1-2; D gene unclear. The sequenced material came from blood. The CDR3 nucleotides are TGTGCCAGCAGCCCTTCTTACATAAACTATGGCTACACCTTC. This gives the protein CASSPSYINYGYTF.